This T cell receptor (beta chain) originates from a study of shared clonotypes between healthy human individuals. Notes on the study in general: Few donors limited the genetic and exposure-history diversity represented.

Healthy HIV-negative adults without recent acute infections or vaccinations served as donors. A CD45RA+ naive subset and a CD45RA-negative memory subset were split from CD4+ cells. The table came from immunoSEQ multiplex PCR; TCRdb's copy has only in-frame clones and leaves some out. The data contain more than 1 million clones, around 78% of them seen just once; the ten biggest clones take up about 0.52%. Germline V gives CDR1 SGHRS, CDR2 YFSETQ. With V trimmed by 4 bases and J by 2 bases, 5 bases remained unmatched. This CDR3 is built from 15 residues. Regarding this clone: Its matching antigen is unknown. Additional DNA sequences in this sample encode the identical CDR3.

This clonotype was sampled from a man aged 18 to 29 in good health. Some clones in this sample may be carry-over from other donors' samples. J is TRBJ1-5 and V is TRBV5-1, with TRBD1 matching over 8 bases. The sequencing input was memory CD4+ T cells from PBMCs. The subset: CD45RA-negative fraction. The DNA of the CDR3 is TGCGCCAGCAGCCTACAGGGGGGAGGCAATCAGCCCCAGCATTTT. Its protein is CASSLQGGGNQPQHF. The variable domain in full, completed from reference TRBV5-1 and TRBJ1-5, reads KAGVTQTPRYLIKTRGQQVTLSCSPISGHRSVSWYQQTPGQGLQFLFEYFSETQRNKGNFPGRFSGRQFSNSRSEMNVSTLELGDSALYLCASSLQGGGNQPQHFGDGTRLSIL.